This note documents a single T cell receptor (beta chain) sequence. This record belongs to a study of control samples from healthy donors and cancer patients. V lost 2 bases, J lost 4 bases, and 9 bases lay in between. Per the germline V gene, CDR1 is GTSNPN and CDR2 is SVGIG (reference sequence). The CDR3 runs 13 residues. TCRdb's copy holds only in-frame clones and misses some; the assay was immunoSEQ multiplex PCR. The table lists roughly 220,000 clones, roughly 94% of them singletons. The rearrangement uses TRBV30 and TRBJ1-5; D unclear. Source material: blood. This receptor was obtained from a man aged 50-59 years in good health. The DNA of the CDR3 is TGTGCCTGGAGTCTAGGCCCTAATCAGCCCCAGCATTTT. This translates into CAWSLGPNQPQHF.